This T cell receptor beta chain stems from a study of blood T cell repertoires in COVID-19. On the study more broadly: Acute and convalescent COVID-19 specimens originated in the United States, Italy and Spain.

Clones were read by immunoSEQ multiplex PCR, and TCRdb kept only the in-frame ones, dropping some. Altogether 45,000 to 60,000 clones are present, just over 85% being singletons, with the ten largest covering about an eighth. Germline CDR1 SGHRS, CDR2 YFSETQ. This CDR3 is built from 15 residues. V shed 4 bases and J 7 bases; nucleotides not matched to a gene: 11. The receptor comes from a man aged 65-85 years with active COVID-19. The chain couples TRBV5-1 to TRBJ1-2, with 9 bases lining up with TRBD1. The source material was peripheral blood. The CDR3 protein is CASSPYTGGEGGYTF. The CDR3 DNA reads as TGCGCCAGCAGCCCATACACAGGGGGCGAGGGTGGCTACACCTTC.